This T cell receptor beta chain was retrieved from a study of blood T cell repertoires in COVID-19. Looking at the study overall: T cells, B-cell-depleted T cells, or PBMCs supplied cDNA or gDNA.

Original processing methods: For nucleated cells, counts were estimated from reference gene primer amplification. Assay: immunoSEQ multiplex PCR; the TCRdb copy retains only in-frame clones and omits some. V and J calls and clone size come straight from that table; D and trimming were deduced from the DNA. The sample lists 250,000 to 300,000 clones, roughly 91% occurring once. V gave up 1 base and J gave up 4 bases, with 13 bases separating them. In germline, CDR1 is LGHDT, CDR2 YNNKEL (reference sequence). This CDR3 has 15 residues. Each recovered donor of Cohort 3 presented with two negative PCRs, clearance, or symptom resolution.

This rearrangement joins TRBV3-1 (or the pseudogene TRBV3-2) to TRBJ1-2, with D maybe TRBD1 (5 bases). Sequencing was carried out using PBMCs or T cells enriched from blood (not recorded which). This TCR was sampled from a middle-aged man who had recovered from COVID-19. CDR3 DNA sequence: TGTGCCAGCAGCCAAGGACAGACTCCAAGCTATGGCTACACCTTC. Translation: CASSQGQTPSYGYTF.